This T cell receptor beta chain is drawn from a study of blood T cell repertoires in COVID-19. V trimming: 0 bases; J trimming: 2 bases; junction bases outside the gene matches: 3. CDR1 is SGDLS and CDR2 is YYNGEE in the germline V gene. The CDR3 runs 16 residues. Participant age was roughly 18 to 90 years, and participants resided in 24 US areas. Sequencing was performed with immunoSEQ multiplex PCR; in TCRdb, only in-frame clones are kept and a portion is missing. The top ten hold about 4% of the sample, which has about 280,000 clones, 90% seen once. The sample taken for sequencing was PBMCs or T cells enriched from blood (not recorded which). The J gene is TRBJ2-3, the V gene TRBV9; 10 positions match TRBD2. This receptor was identified in a woman aged 25 to 45 with acute COVID-19. In DNA, the CDR3 is TGTGCCAGCAGCGTAGAAGCGGGAGGGTTCACAGATACGCAGTATTTT. Its translation: CASSVEAGGFTDTQYF. The entire variable domain, with the rest obtained from reference TRBV9 and TRBJ2-3, is as follows: DSGVTQTPKHLITATGQRVTLRCSPRSGDLSVYWYQQSLDQGLQFLIQYYNGEERAKGNILERFSAQQFPDLHSELNLSSLELGDSALYFCASSVEAGGFTDTQYFGPGTRLTVL.